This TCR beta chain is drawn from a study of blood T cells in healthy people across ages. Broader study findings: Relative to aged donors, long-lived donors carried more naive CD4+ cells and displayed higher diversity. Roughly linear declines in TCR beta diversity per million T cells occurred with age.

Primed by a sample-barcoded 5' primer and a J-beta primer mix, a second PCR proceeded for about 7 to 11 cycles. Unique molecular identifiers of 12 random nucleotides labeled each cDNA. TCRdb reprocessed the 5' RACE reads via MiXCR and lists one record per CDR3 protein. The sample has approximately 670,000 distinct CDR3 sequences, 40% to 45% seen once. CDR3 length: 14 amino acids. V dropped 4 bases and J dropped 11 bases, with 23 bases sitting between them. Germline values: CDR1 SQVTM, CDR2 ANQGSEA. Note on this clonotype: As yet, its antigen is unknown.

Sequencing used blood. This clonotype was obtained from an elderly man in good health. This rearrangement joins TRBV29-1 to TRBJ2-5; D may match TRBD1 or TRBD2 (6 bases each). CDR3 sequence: CSVVAGDLRREQYF. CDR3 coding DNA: TGCAGCGTTGTCGCAGGGGATCTTCGTCGGGAGCAGTACTTC.